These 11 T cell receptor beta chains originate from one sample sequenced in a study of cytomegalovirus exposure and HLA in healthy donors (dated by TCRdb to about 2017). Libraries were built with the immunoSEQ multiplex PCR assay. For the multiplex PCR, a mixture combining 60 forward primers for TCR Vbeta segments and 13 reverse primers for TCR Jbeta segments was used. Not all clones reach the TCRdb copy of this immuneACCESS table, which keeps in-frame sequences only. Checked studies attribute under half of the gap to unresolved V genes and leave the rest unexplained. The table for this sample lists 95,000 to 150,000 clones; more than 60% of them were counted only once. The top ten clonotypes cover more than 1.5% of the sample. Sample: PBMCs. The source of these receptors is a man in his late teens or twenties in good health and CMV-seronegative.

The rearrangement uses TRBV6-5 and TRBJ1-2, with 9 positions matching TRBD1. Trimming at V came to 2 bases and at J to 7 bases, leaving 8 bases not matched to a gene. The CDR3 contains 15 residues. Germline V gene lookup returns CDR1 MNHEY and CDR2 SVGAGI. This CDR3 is CASSYLHRGLSGYTF. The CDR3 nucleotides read TGTGCCAGCAGTTACCTCCACAGGGGGCTTTCTGGCTACACCTTC.

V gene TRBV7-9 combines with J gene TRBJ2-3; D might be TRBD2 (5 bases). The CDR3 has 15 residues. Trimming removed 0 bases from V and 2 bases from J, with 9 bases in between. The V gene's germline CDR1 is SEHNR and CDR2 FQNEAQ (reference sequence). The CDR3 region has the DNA TGTGCCAGCAGCTTAGCGTCCGGGAACACAGATACGCAGTATTTT. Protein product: CASSLASGNTDTQYF.

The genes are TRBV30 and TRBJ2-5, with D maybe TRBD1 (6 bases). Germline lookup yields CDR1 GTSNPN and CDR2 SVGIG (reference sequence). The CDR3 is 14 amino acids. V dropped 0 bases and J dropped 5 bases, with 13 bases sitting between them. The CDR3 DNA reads TGTGCCTGGAGTGTACGCGAGCAGGGGGAGACCCAGTACTTC. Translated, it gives CAWSVREQGETQYF. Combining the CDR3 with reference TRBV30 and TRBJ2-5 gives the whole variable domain SQTIHQWPATLVQPVGSPLSLECTVEGTSNPNLYWYRQAAGRGLQLLFYSVGIGQISSEVPQNLSASRPQDRQFILSSKKLLLSDSGFYLCAWSVREQGETQYFGPGTRLLVL.

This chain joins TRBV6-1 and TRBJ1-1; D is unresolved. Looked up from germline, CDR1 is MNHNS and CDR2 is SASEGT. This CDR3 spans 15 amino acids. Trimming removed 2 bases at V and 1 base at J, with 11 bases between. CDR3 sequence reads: CASSERRGANTEAFF. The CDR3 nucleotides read TGTGCCAGCAGTGAAAGGCGGGGAGCGAACACTGAAGCTTTCTTT.

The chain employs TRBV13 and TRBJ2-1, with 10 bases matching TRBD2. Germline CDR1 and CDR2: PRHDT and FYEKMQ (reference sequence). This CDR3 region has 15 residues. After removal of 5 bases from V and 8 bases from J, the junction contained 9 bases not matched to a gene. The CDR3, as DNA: TGTGCCAGCAGCCGACGCCAGCGGGGGGGCTATGAGCAGTTCTTC. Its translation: CASSRRQRGGYEQFF.

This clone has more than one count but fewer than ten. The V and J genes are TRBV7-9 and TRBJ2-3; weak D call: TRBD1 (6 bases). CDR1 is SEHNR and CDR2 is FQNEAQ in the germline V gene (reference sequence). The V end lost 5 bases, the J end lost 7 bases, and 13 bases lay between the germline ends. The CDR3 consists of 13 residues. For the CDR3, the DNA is TGTGCCAGCAGCCGGGACACCGGGAATACGCAGTATTTT. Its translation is CASSRDTGNTQYF. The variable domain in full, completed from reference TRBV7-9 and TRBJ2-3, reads DTGVSQNPRHKITKRGQNVTFRCDPISEHNRLYWYRQTLGQGPEFLTYFQNEAQLEKSRLLSDRFSAERPKGSFSTLEIQRTEQGDSAMYLCASSRDTGNTQYFGPGTRLTVL.

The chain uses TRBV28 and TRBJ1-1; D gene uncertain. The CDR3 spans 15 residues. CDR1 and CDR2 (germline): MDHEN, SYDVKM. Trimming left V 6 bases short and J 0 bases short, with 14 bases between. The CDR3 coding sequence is TGTGCCAGCAGACCGCCGTTACAGTTGAACACTGAAGCTTTCTTT. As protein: CASRPPLQLNTEAFF.

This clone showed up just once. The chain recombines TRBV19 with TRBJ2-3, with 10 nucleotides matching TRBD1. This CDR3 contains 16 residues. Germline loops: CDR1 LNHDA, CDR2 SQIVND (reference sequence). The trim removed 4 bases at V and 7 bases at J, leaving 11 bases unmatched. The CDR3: CASSTSTGGPTNTQYF. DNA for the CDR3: TGTGCCAGTAGTACCTCGACAGGGGGCCCCACGAATACGCAGTATTTT. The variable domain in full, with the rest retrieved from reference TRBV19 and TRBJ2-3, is DGGITQSPKYLFRKEGQNVTLSCEQNLNHDAMYWYRQDPGQGLRLIYYSQIVNDFQKGDIAEGYSVSREKKESFPLTVTSAQKNPTAFYLCASSTSTGGPTNTQYFGPGTRLTVL.

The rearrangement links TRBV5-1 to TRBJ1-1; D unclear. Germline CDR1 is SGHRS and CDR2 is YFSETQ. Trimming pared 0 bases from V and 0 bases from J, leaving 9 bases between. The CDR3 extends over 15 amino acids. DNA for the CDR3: TGCGCCAGCAGCTTGGAGACACCGGTGAACACTGAAGCTTTCTTT. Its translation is CASSLETPVNTEAFF.

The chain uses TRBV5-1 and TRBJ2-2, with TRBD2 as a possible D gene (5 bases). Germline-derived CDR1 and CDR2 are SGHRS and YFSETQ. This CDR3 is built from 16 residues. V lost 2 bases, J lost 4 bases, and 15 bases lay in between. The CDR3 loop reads CASSLDRSGLTGELFF. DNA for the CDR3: TGCGCCAGCAGCTTAGACCGGAGTGGACTCACCGGGGAGCTGTTTTTT.

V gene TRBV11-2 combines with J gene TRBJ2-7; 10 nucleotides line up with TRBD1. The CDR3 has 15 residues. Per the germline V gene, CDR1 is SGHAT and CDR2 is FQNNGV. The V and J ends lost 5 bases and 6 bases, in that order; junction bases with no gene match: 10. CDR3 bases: TGTGCCAGCAGCCGTGACAGGGGGCGCGGGACCGAGCAGTACTTC. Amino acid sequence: CASSRDRGRGTEQYF.